This TCR beta chain emerged from a study of shared clonotypes between healthy human individuals. In the authors' workflow: Junction-only immunoSEQ sequences carried no quality scores, so filtering differed. Libraries were prepared by immunoSEQ multiplex PCR; TCRdb keeps only in-frame clonotypes and omits some of them. D and trimming come from the DNA, and the V and J calls and clone size come from that table. The sample yields 490,000 or so clones, 79% seen once. Nashville, Tennessee was home to all donors, each a Caucasian adult. The CDR3 is made up of 17 amino acids. Germline V gene lookup returns CDR1 PRHDT and CDR2 FYEKMQ (reference sequence). V lost 4 bases to trimming and J lost 4 bases; unmatched junction nucleotides: 10.

The sample comprised PBMCs. The clonotype comes from a middle-aged woman in good health. Some clones in this sample may be carry-over from other donors' samples. V gene TRBV13 combines with J gene TRBJ2-6; 7 nucleotides align to TRBD1. Written as DNA, the CDR3 is TGTGCCAGCAGCTCCCCGAAGGGGGCCAACGGGGCCAACGTCCTGACTTTC. Amino acid sequence: CASSSPKGANGANVLTF.